This T cell receptor (beta chain) originates from a study of CD8 T cells in ankylosing spondylitis. Overall study findings and caveats: A subset of motif variants has previously been described in the synovial fluid and blood of reactive arthritis. Reports say disease-linked clones showed up significantly more in matched ankylosing spondylitis synovial fluid.

The germline gives CDR1 MGHDK, CDR2 SYGVNS. The CDR3 is made up of 15 amino acids. The authors made TCR beta libraries by quantitative 5'-RACE with molecular barcodes. TCRdb passed the 5' RACE reads through MiXCR, listing each CDR3 protein once. The data show under 200,000 distinct CDR3 sequences, around a tenth seen once. Notes on this clonotype: The target antigen is unknown. The junction shows a germline mismatch at one end, possibly a read error.

This clonotype was sampled from a male donor with ankylosing spondylitis or in good health (not recorded which). The chain is built from TRBV25-1 and TRBJ2-7, with D uncertain. Sequencing was done on a sample of blood, either unsorted or a sorted T cell fraction (not recorded which). The CDR3 sequence is CAGSDPLVSTYEQYF. CDR3 nucleotides: TGTGCCGGCAGTGACCCTCTGGTCAGTACCTACGAGCAGTACTTC.